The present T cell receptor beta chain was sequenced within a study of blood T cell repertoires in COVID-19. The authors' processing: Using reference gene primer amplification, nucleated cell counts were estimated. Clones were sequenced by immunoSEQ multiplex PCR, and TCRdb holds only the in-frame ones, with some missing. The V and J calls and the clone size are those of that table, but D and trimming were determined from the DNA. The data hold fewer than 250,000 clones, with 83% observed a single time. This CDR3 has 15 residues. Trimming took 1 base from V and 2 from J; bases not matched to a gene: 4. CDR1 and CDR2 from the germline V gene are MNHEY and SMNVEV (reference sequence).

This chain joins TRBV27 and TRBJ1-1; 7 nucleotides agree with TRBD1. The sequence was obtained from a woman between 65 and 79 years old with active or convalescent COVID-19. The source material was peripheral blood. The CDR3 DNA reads TGTGCCAGCAGTTTATACGGGACAGTAAACACTGAAGCTTTCTTT. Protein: CASSLYGTVNTEAFF.